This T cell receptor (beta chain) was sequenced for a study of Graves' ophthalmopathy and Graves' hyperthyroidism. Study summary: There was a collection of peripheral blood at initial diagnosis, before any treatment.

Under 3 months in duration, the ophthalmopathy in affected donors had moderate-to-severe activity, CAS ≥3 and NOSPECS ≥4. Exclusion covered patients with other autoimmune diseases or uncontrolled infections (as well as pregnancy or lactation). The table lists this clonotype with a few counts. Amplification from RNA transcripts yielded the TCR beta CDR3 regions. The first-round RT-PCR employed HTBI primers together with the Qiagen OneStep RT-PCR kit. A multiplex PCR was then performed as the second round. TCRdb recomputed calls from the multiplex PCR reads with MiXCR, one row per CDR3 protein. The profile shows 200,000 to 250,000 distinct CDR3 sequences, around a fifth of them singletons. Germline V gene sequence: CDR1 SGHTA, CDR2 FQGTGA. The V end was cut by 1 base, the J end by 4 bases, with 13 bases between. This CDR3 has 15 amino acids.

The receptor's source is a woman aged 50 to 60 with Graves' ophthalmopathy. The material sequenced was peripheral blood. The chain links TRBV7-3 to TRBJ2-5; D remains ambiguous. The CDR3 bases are TGTGCCAGCAGCTTAAGCCCACTCCCAGGAGAGACCCAGTACTTC. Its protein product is CASSLSPLPGETQYF. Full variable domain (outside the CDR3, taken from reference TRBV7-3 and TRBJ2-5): GAGVSQTPSNKVTEKGKYVELRCDPISGHTALYWYRQSLGQGPEFLIYFQGTGAADDSGLPNDRFFAVRPEGSVSTLKIQRTERGDSAVYLCASSLSPLPGETQYFGPGTRLLVL.